This T cell receptor beta chain was obtained from a study of beta chain features in type 1 diabetes. General observations from the study: Shorter TCRB CDR3s, moderately but significantly so, marked every one of the four CD4+ subsets in Type 1 diabetes patients.

Sorting based on CD45RO/CCR7/CD25/CD127/CD95/CD27 separated CD4+ naive, central memory, regulatory and stem cell-like memory cells. The CDR3 extends over 18 residues, inclusive of both ends. Germline values: CDR1 MNHEY, CDR2 SMNVEV (reference sequence). As for this clone: No antigen is known for it. The DNA is omitted, as the CDR3 cannot be located on it reliably, and the CDR3 follows TCRdb's listing.

The study reverse transcribed the entire isolated RNA, so it sequenced expressed TCRB transcripts. Naive, central memory and regulatory T cell samples averaged about 3.57 million immunoSEQ reads each. Assay: immunoSEQ multiplex PCR; the TCRdb copy retains only in-frame clones and omits some. The sample yields under 300,000 clones, under 8.5% seen once. The sample taken for sequencing was central memory CD4+ T cells from blood. This receptor was taken from a woman younger than 30 in good health. The chain employs TRBV27 and TRBJ2-1. The CDR3 is CASSSSVLFGAFYNEQFF.